This T cell receptor (beta chain) was documented in a study of cytomegalovirus exposure and HLA in healthy donors. Study summary: Drawn from HLA-typed donors, roughly 87 million unique TCRs were held in an early data release. Notes on the study in general: A later examination showed that TCR association rates differed by HLA locus, with DRB1 most and HLA-C fewest.

PCR employed 60 Vbeta and 13 Jbeta primers. Per the original data handling: Later analysis identified tens of millions of unique TCR beta chains, some 10 million shared. Repertoires were generated with immunoSEQ multiplex PCR, while TCRdb's copy carries only in-frame clones and drops some. V and J calls plus clone size are reproduced from that table; the DNA served to infer D and trimming. Among 85,000 to 130,000 clones listed, approximately 78% were seen once. After removal of 3 bases from V and 4 bases from J, the junction contained 2 bases not matched to a gene. In germline, CDR1 is LNHDA, CDR2 SQIVND (reference sequence). The length of the CDR3 is 13 residues. Worth noting for this clone: What it binds is unknown. At the DNA level, this CDR3 is encoded by other sequences in the same sample as well.

The V call is TRBV19, the J call TRBJ2-7, with 8 bases lining up with TRBD2. Material for sequencing was PBMCs. This receptor was identified in a woman in her thirties or forties in good health and CMV-seronegative. DNA of the CDR3: TGTGCCAGTAGTATCGGACTAGCATACGAGCAGTACTTC. Its protein is CASSIGLAYEQYF.